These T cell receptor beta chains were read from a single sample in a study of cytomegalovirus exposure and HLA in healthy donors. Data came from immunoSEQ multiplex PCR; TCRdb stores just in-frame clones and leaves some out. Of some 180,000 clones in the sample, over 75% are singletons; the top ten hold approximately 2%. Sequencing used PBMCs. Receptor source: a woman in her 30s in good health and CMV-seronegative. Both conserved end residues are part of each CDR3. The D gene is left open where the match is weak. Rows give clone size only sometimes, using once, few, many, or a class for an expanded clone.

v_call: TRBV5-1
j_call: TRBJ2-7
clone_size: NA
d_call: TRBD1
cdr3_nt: TGCGCCAGCAGCCCCCGGGACAGCTCCTACGAGCAGTACTTC
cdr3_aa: CASSPRDSSYEQYF

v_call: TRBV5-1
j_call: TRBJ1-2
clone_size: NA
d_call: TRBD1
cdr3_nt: TGCGCCAGCAGCCAACAGGGGGCAAAAAGCTATGGCTACACCTTC
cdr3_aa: CASSQQGAKSYGYTF

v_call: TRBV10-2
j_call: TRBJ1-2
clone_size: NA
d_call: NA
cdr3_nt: TGCGCCAGCAGTACAGCTACTAACTATGGCTACACCTTC
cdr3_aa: CASSTATNYGYTF

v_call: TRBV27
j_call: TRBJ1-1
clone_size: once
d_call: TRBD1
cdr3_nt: TGTGCCAGCAGTTACAGGGGGGATGAAGCTTTCTTT
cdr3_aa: CASSYRGDEAFF

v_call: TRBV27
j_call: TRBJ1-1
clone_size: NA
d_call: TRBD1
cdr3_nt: TGTGCCAGCAGTTGGGCAGGGGGGAACACTGAAGCTTTCTTT
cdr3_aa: CASSWAGGNTEAFF

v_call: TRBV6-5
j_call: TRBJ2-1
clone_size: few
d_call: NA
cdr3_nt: TGTGCCAGCAGTTACTCTTGGCGGCTTGGCAATGAGCAGTTCTTC
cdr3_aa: CASSYSWRLGNEQFF

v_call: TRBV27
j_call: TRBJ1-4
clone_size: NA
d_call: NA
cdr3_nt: TGTGCCAGCGCCCGGTCGGGACTGAGGGAGCCTAATGAAAAACTGTTTTTT
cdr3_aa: CASARSGLREPNEKLFF

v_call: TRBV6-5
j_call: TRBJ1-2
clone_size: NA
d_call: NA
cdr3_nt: TGTGCCAGCAGTCTCCGGGTGGAGGTGTACGGCTACACCTTC
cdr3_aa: CASSLRVEVYGYTF

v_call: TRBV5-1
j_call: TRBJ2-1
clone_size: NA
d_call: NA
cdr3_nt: TGCGCCAGCAGCTTGGGTTCTCAGGGTTCCTACAATGAGCAGTTCTTC
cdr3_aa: CASSLGSQGSYNEQFF

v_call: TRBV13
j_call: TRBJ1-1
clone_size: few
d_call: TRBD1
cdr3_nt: TGTGCCAGCAGCGTATCGACAGGGTACGCTTTCTTT
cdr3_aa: CASSVSTGYAFF

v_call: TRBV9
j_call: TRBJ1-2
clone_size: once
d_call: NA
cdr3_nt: TGTGCCAGCAGCGTAGAGGGCAGGGATACATATGGCTACACCTTC
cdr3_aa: CASSVEGRDTYGYTF

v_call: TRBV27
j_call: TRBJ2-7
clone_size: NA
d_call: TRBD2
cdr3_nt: TGTGCCAGCACCCGGACTAGCAGCGAGCAGTACTTC
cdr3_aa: CASTRTSSEQYF

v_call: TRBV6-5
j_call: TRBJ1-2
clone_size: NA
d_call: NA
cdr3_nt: TGTGCCAGCAGTTACCTTGGACAGAGATATGGCTACACCTTC
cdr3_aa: CASSYLGQRYGYTF

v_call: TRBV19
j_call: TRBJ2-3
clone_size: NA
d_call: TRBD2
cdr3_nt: TGTGCCAGTAAGACTAGCGGGGGTTCTAGCACAGATACGCAGTATTTT
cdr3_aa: CASKTSGGSSTDTQYF

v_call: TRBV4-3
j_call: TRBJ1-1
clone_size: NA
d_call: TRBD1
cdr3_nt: TGCGCCAGCAGCCAGGTTATTCAGGGGGAGGACACTGAAGCTTTCTTT
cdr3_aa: CASSQVIQGEDTEAFF

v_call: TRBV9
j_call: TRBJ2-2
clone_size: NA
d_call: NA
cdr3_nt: TGTGCCAGCAGCGTCTTTAGACTGGATAACACCGGGGAGCTGTTTTTT
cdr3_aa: CASSVFRLDNTGELFF

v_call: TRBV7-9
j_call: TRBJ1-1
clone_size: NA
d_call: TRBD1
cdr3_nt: TGTGCCAGCAGCTTAGATCTGACAGGGGAAAACACTGAAGCTTTCTTT
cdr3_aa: CASSLDLTGENTEAFF

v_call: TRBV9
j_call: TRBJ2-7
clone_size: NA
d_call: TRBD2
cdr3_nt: TGTGCCAGCAGCGTCGGGGGGACTCCACGACTTGGGGACGAGCAGTACTTC
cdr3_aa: CASSVGGTPRLGDEQYF

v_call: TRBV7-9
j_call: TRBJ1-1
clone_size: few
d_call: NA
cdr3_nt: TGTGCCAGCAGCTTAATGGGCCTGGGTAACACTGAAGCTTTCTTT
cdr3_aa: CASSLMGLGNTEAFF

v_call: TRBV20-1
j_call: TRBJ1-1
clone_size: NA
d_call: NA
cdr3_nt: TGCAGTGCTGAGCCGGGACTTAATGCTTTCTTT
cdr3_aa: CSAEPGLNAFF